This T cell receptor (beta chain) comes out of a study of blood T cell repertoires in COVID-19. In the study overall: The United States, Italy and Spain supplied acute and convalescent COVID-19 samples. T cells, B-cell-depleted T cells, or PBMCs supplied cDNA or gDNA.

CDR3 length equals 15 residues. The J segment lost 7 bases and the V segment lost 0 bases, leaving 4 bases of the junction unmatched. CDR1 and CDR2 from the germline V gene are SNHLY and FYNNEI. In the authors' methods: Reference gene primer amplification gave estimated nucleated cell counts. Method: immunoSEQ multiplex PCR; TCRdb's copy keeps in-frame clones and lacks some. V, J and clone size derive from that table, while D and trimming were established from the DNA sequence. The profile shows roughly 60,000 clones, 65% to 90% of them singletons. The material sequenced was peripheral blood. The source of this sequence is a woman aged 60-75 years with acute or convalescent COVID-19. The chain links TRBV2 to TRBJ2-1; 9 nucleotides agree with TRBD1. The DNA of the CDR3 is TGTGCCAGCAGTGAAGCAACAGGGGGCGGGAATGAGCAGTTCTTC. Translating it yields CASSEATGGGNEQFF.